The clone carrying this T cell receptor beta chain was counted many times. These data come from a study of T-cell reconstitution after alpha-beta-depleted transplantation in children. As it was prepared, the TCRbeta library received unique molecular identifiers. In TCRdb, the PCR reads were re-called with MiXCR into one record per CDR3 protein. This repertoire shows approximately 390,000 distinct CDR3 sequences, roughly a tenth found once; its top ten account for over 4.5%. Per the germline V gene, CDR1 is DFQATT and CDR2 is SNEGSKA (reference sequence). Trimming shortened V by 7 bases and J by 4 bases, and 19 bases separated the two germline ends. The CDR3 covers 15 residues.

This TCR came from a human donor who donated a stem cell graft to a child with acute myeloid leukemia. The sample here was PBMCs from the stem cell graft donor, taken from the stem cell graft. The chain has TRBV20-1 and TRBJ2-2; D is perhaps TRBD2 (6 bases). The CDR3 spells CSVLQGSGVTGELFF. The CDR3 DNA is TGCAGTGTCCTGCAGGGTTCGGGAGTCACCGGGGAGCTGTTTTTT.